This TCR beta chain was captured by sequencing in a study of cytomegalovirus exposure and HLA in healthy donors. Whole-study findings and limits: Within an earlier analysis, most TCR beta V segments proved productive either about 90% or about 30% of the time.

In the case of this clone: Its antigen remains unidentified.

Both 60 Vbeta primers and 13 Jbeta primers went into the PCR. Assay: immunoSEQ multiplex PCR; the TCRdb copy retains only in-frame clones and omits some. Among approximately 300,000 clones listed, 80% to 90% were seen once. J was trimmed by 0 bases and V by 1 base; bases with no gene match: 14. The CDR3 is made up of 20 amino acids. Germline CDR1 and CDR2: SGHDN and FVKESK. The genes are TRBV14 and TRBJ1-4; 7 positions match TRBD1. The source is a woman aged 40 to 50 in good health and CMV-seropositive. Sequencing was done on a sample of PBMCs. The CDR3 region has the DNA TGTGCCAGCAGCCAAGGGCATCGGGGGGGACAGACCTCAACTAATGAAAAACTGTTTTTT. It encodes CASSQGHRGGQTSTNEKLFF.